A selection of T cell receptor beta chains follows, all from one sample in a study of human T cells and chemical hapten exposure. TCRdb reanalysed the RACE reads using MiXCR and keeps one entry per CDR3 protein. The sample consists of 57,000 or so distinct CDR3 sequences, approximately 10% of them appearing once. The sequencing here drew on whole blood, taken in connection with sensitization to the hapten diphenylcyclopropenone (DPC). These receptors all come from a woman between 35 and 50 years old with alopecia areata. Some clones in this sample may be carry-over from other donors' samples. Both conserved end residues are part of each CDR3. A D gene is named only where the DNA matches it firmly. Clone size appears in some rows only: once, few, many, or a class for an expanded clone.

>few|TRBV24-1|TRBJ1-5|TRBD1
TGTGCCACCAGTGATCCGAGCGACAGGGCAGGTGCGCCCCAGCATTTT
CATSDPSDRAGAPQHF
>-|TRBV6-2/TRBV6-3|TRBJ2-1|TRBD2
TGTGCCAGCAGCCCTCTAGCGGGGAGGGCCGATGAGCAGTTCTTC
CASSPLAGRADEQFF
>many|TRBV7-8|TRBJ2-1|TRBD2
TGTGCCAGCAGCGGACCCCCCGGGACTAGCGGGAGGAATGAGCAGTTCTTC
CASSGPPGTSGRNEQFF
>many|TRBV19|TRBJ1-1|TRBD1
TGTGCCAGTAGTCCACGACAGGGGAACACTGAAGCTTTCTTT
CASSPRQGNTEAFF
>many|TRBV5-4|TRBJ2-7|TRBD1
TGTGCCAGCAGCTTCGGGGACAGGGGCTCCTACGAGCAGTACTTC
CASSFGDRGSYEQYF
>few|TRBV28|TRBJ1-1|-
TGTGCCAGCAGTTCCTGGGGGGCGGGAAACACTGAAGCTTTCTTT
CASSSWGAGNTEAFF
>-|TRBV10-1|TRBJ2-3|TRBD2
TGCGCCAGTTCAGGGACTAGCGGGATTGGGACAGATACGCAGTATTTT
CASSGTSGIGTDTQYF
>few|TRBV20-1|TRBJ2-6|-
TGCAGTGCTAGGGGATCGCTCTCTGGGGCCAACGTCCTGACTTTC
CSARGSLSGANVLTF
>-|TRBV29-1|TRBJ2-7|TRBD1
TGCAGCGTCGGACCCCTGGGACAGCCCTACGAGCAGTACTTC
CSVGPLGQPYEQYF
>few|TRBV6-2/TRBV6-3|TRBJ1-5|-
TGTGCCAGCAGTTACCCTCAGGGATTCAATCAGCCCCAGCATTTT
CASSYPQGFNQPQHF
>-|TRBV7-2|TRBJ2-7|TRBD2
TGTGCCAGCAGCTTATCGGTAGCGGGGGGGCACGAGCAGTACTTC
CASSLSVAGGHEQYF
>few|TRBV6-2/TRBV6-3|TRBJ2-4|-
TGTGCCAGCTCGGGGGATCCCGAAAACATTCAGTACTTC
CASSGDPENIQYF
>many|TRBV7-2|TRBJ2-7|-
TGTGCCAGCAGCTTAGAGGTGCTAGCGCGAACCTACGAGCAGTACTTC
CASSLEVLARTYEQYF
>many|TRBV7-2|TRBJ2-5|-
TGTGCCAGCAGCTTAGCCGGTGAGGGCCAGTACTTC
CASSLAGEGQYF
>many|TRBV11-3|TRBJ2-1|-
TGTGCCAGCAGCTTAACTAACTACAATGAGCAGTTCTTC
CASSLTNYNEQFF
>many|TRBV25-1|TRBJ1-5|-
TGTGCCAGCAACGACTATAGCAATCAGCCCCAGCATTTT
CASNDYSNQPQHF
>many|TRBV7-2|TRBJ2-3|TRBD2
TGTGCCAGCAGCTTATACCTAGCGGTGGGGGATACGCAGTATTTT
CASSLYLAVGDTQYF
>many|TRBV7-9|TRBJ2-5|TRBD2
TGTGCCAGCAGCGAAGGGACTAGCGGGGGGAAGAAGGAGACCCAGTACTTC
CASSEGTSGGKKETQYF
>many|TRBV20-1|TRBJ2-7|TRBD2
TGCAGTGCTAGAGATTTAGGGCTAGCGGGACTCTACGAGCAGTACTTC
CSARDLGLAGLYEQYF
>few|TRBV11-2|TRBJ2-7|-
TGTGCCAGCAGCTTACTGGGACTTTACTCGTACTTC
CASSLLGLYSYF
>many|TRBV6-5|TRBJ1-5|TRBD1
TGTGCCATCCCTCAGGGGGCTCCTGTTCAGCCCCAGCATTTT
CAIPQGAPVQPQHF
>-|TRBV29-1|TRBJ2-7|-
TGCAGCGTTGCCCATGCGGTTACCTACGAGCAGTACTTC
CSVAHAVTYEQYF
>-|TRBV10-3|TRBJ2-7|-
TGTGCCACCACCACCAGGGGAAGCTCCTACGAGCAGTACTTC
CATTTRGSSYEQYF
>-|TRBV29-1|TRBJ2-7|TRBD2
TGCAGCGCAAGACTAGCGGCCTACGAGCAGTACTTC
CSARLAAYEQYF
>many|TRBV5-6|TRBJ1-4|TRBD1
TGTGCCAGCAGCCGCGACAGGGGAGATAATGAAAAACTGTTTTTT
CASSRDRGDNEKLFF
>many|TRBV18|TRBJ2-7|-
TGTGCCAGCTCACCCGAGGGGTACGAGCAGTACTTC
CASSPEGYEQYF
>-|TRBV7-3|TRBJ2-1|-
TGTGCCAGCACCCGAGGTGGAGGGGTGGGAGATGAGCAGTTCTTC
CASTRGGGVGDEQFF
>many|TRBV29-1|TRBJ2-6|TRBD1
TGCAGCGTTTCCATAGGGACAGGGGCTGTTGGGGCCAACGTCCTGACTTTC
CSVSIGTGAVGANVLTF
>-|TRBV24-1|TRBJ2-1|-
TGTGCCACCAGTGACCCACTTGCGACCTCCTACAATGAGCAGTTCTTC
CATSDPLATSYNEQFF
>many|TRBV12-3/TRBV12-4|TRBJ1-1|-
TGTGCCAGCAGACCTAGTACTGAAGCTTTCTTT
CASRPSTEAFF
>-|TRBV20-1|TRBJ2-1|-
TGCAGTGCTCCAATGACAGGACAGAGTGAGCAGTTCTTC
CSAPMTGQSEQFF
>many|TRBV9|TRBJ1-5|-
TGTGCCAGCAGCATGGGTCTAGGCAATCAGCCCCAGCATTTT
CASSMGLGNQPQHF
>-|TRBV6-2/TRBV6-3|TRBJ2-1|-
TGTGCCAGCAGTTATGCCCCCCAGGTCAATGAGCAGTTCTTC
CASSYAPQVNEQFF
>many|TRBV19|TRBJ2-1|TRBD2
TGTGCCAGTGGACTAGCGGGACCGCGTGAGCAGTTCTTC
CASGLAGPREQFF
>few|TRBV5-1|TRBJ2-2|-
TGCGCCAGCAGCTTGGACGGATCCGGGGAGCTGTTTTTT
CASSLDGSGELFF
>-|TRBV7-3|TRBJ1-2|-
TGTGCCAGTTCCGGACAGCCTAACTATGGCTACACCTTC
CASSGQPNYGYTF
>-|TRBV6-5|TRBJ2-7|-
TGTGCCAGCAGTTTCCGTGGGCAAGCATTCGAGCAGTACTTC
CASSFRGQAFEQYF
>many|TRBV7-2|TRBJ2-7|-
TGTGCCAGCAGCGCAGGGCCCGTCCACGAGCAGTACTTC
CASSAGPVHEQYF
>-|TRBV14|TRBJ2-7|TRBD1
TGTGCCAGCAGCCAAGATCCAGGGGGCGTCGCCGAGCAGTACTTC
CASSQDPGGVAEQYF
>many|TRBV2|TRBJ2-7|-
TGTGCCAGCAGAGGATCCGGGACCATCTACGAGCAGTACTTC
CASRGSGTIYEQYF
>many|TRBV7-3|TRBJ2-1|TRBD2
TGTGCCAGCAGCCTGATAGCGGGGGGGCCGGAGAATGAGCAGTTCTTC
CASSLIAGGPENEQFF
>-|TRBV27|TRBJ2-1|-
TGTGCCAGCAGTTTAGGGCTAGTGGGAGTGTATGAGCAGTTCTTC
CASSLGLVGVYEQFF
>-|TRBV10-1|TRBJ2-1|TRBD2
TGCGCCAGCAGTAGATTAGCGGGAGCGGGAAATGAGCAGTTCTTC
CASSRLAGAGNEQFF
>few|TRBV4-1|TRBJ1-5|-
TGCGCCAGCAGCCAAGATGAGGGGGTGGATAATCAGCCCCAGCATTTT
CASSQDEGVDNQPQHF
>-|TRBV19|TRBJ2-2|-
TGTGCCACCGCTAGCGATATGGGAACCGGGGAGCTGTTTTTT
CATASDMGTGELFF
>many|TRBV6-5|TRBJ1-2|-
TGTGCCAGCAGTCCGCTCGGCCGATCGCCCTATGGCTACACCTTC
CASSPLGRSPYGYTF
>few|TRBV18|TRBJ1-2|-
TGTGCCAGCTCACCAGCCGGATATGGCTACACCTTC
CASSPAGYGYTF
>many|TRBV7-6|TRBJ1-5|-
TGTGCCAGCAGCCCTGGACAGAACAATCAGCCCCAGCATTTT
CASSPGQNNQPQHF
>once|TRBV29-1|TRBJ1-1|TRBD1
TGCAGCGTTGAAAGGGGGCGCCAAACCGGGGCTTTCTTT
CSVERGRQTGAFF
>-|TRBV28|TRBJ1-1|-
TGTGCCAGCAACCCCCTCGGAAGCTTGAACACTGAAGCTTTCTTT
CASNPLGSLNTEAFF
>many|TRBV30|TRBJ2-1|TRBD2
TGTGCCTGGAGTTCTCCGACTAGCGGGAACCCGAATGAGCAGTTCTTC
CAWSSPTSGNPNEQFF
>few|TRBV29-1|TRBJ2-7|TRBD2
TGCAGCGTTGCCGGGACAGGACTAGCGGTGTCCTACGAGCAGTACTTC
CSVAGTGLAVSYEQYF
>-|TRBV29-1|TRBJ2-6|-
TGCAGCGTTGAAACAGACGTTCACTCTGGGGCCAACGTCCTGACTTTC
CSVETDVHSGANVLTF
>-|TRBV6-2/TRBV6-3|TRBJ2-3|TRBD1
TGTGCCAGCAGTTACTTAGACAGGGGGCGCGGGGATACGCAGTATTTT
CASSYLDRGRGDTQYF
>many|TRBV20-1|TRBJ2-7|TRBD2
TGCAGTGCTAGAAGTAGGACTAGCGGGATCCCCTACGAGCAGTACTTC
CSARSRTSGIPYEQYF
>few|TRBV27|TRBJ2-5|-
TGTGCCAGCAGTTTACACAACCAAGAGACCCAGTACTTC
CASSLHNQETQYF
>many|TRBV7-2|TRBJ1-4|TRBD1
TGTGCCAGCAGCAGGACAGGGGGGAACCGGAACGAAAAACTGTTTTTT
CASSRTGGNRNEKLFF
>many|TRBV6-6|TRBJ1-6|-
TGTGCCAGTTTTTTCGGACGGCGAAATGGGGATTCACCCCTCCACTTT
CASFFGRRNGDSPLHF
>many|TRBV29-1|TRBJ2-7|-
TGCAGCGTTGACAGGGGCGGGTACGAGCAGTACTTC
CSVDRGGYEQYF